Sequencing of this TCR beta chain was carried out in a study of response to subunit inactivated influenza vaccine (dated by TCRdb to between 2018 and 2020). Study-wide context: To follow how T cells responded to a trivalent subunit inactivated influenza vaccine, the researchers relied on deep quantitative profiling of the T cell receptor repertoire.

The library was prepared using RT-PCR. This sample was sequenced with an Illumina HiSeq 2500. In TCRdb, the public reads were trimmed at Q25 with fastp and aligned with MiXCR, with productive beta chains retained. Every CDR3 protein is listed once, alongside the most common genes and DNA of its rows. In this sample the table shows around 650,000 distinct CDR3 sequences, about 15% of which occur a single time. The ten largest make up 11% of the sample. The germline V gene specifies MNHNS as CDR1 and SASEGT as CDR2. Including the terminal cysteine and phenylalanine, the CDR3 comprises 15 residues. The sequence is cut down to CDR3 DNA, 45 bases in frame from base 1. V and J are trimmed by 1 base and 7 bases, and the gene matches miss 6 bases of the junction. The sample holds a few counts of this clonotype. It lacks a known antigen. No base-level quality is on record; no much larger clone is a single base apart.

Beyond this particular receptor, the publication reports: The authors suggested that each seasonal influenza vaccination may recruit only a limited number of new T cells.

The starting material was PBMCs from blood, obtained 12 days after vaccination. The clonotype originates from a man over 45 who received an inactivated influenza vaccine. Donor details come from another sample of the same person, matched by shared clones. This chain joins TRBV6-1 to TRBJ2-4; 8 central bases correspond to TRBD2. The CDR3 protein sequence reads: CASSEVGLAGNIQYF. In nucleotides, the sequence is TGTGCCAGCAGTGAAGTAGGGCTAGCGGGTAACATTCAGTACTTC.